The T cell receptor beta chain described here comes from a study of blood T cell repertoires in COVID-19. Looking at the study overall: The cDNA or gDNA used as material had been derived from T cells, B-cell-depleted T cells, or PBMCs.

The V end lost 0 bases, the J end lost 0 bases, and 12 bases lay between the germline ends. This CDR3 has 16 residues. The germline gives CDR1 MGHRA, CDR2 YSYEKL. In the original analysis: Nucleated cell counts were estimated from reference gene primer amplification. Profiling relied on immunoSEQ multiplex PCR, and the TCRdb table lists in-frame clones only, not all of them. D and trimming were read from the DNA, whereas the V and J calls and clone size are those reported in that table. Of 110,000 to 150,000 clones listed, approximately 80% are singletons. The sample comprised peripheral blood. This sequence was found in a human donor in a cohort sampled during active COVID-19. J is TRBJ2-7 and V is TRBV4-1; D is undetermined. The CDR3 coding sequence is TGCGCCAGCAGCCAAGATCCCACTCTCACCTCCTACGAGCAGTACTTC. This translates into CASSQDPTLTSYEQYF.